Below, 10 T cell receptor beta chains from the same sample are listed, as sequenced in a study of cytomegalovirus exposure and HLA in healthy donors (dated by TCRdb to the late 2010s). Library preparation used the immunoSEQ multiplex PCR assay. The multiplex PCR relied on a mix of 60 forward primers for TCR Vbeta segments and 13 reverse primers for TCR Jbeta segments. TCRdb's version of the immuneACCESS table is confined to in-frame rearrangements and falls short of the full clone set. An unresolved V gene accounts for under half of the shortfall where checked; the remainder is of unknown origin. Counted in this sample were over 120,000 clones; 70% of them appeared once. The top ten clonotypes cover around 1.9% of the sample. The source material was PBMCs. All receptors derive from a woman aged 60-75 years in good health and CMV-seropositive.

The chain uses TRBV18 and TRBJ1-5; D possibly corresponds to TRBD1 (5 bases). Germline-derived CDR1 and CDR2 are KGHSH and LQKENI. With 6 bases removed from V and 2 bases from J, the gap between germline ends came to 17 bases. The CDR3 totals 16 residues. In DNA form, the CDR3 reads TGTGCCAGCTCTCCGACAGTTTCCGTGCGCAATCAGCCCCAGCATTTT. Amino acid sequence: CASSPTVSVRNQPQHF.

V gene TRBV28 combines with J gene TRBJ2-7, with 9 nucleotides matching TRBD2. The germline CDR1 and CDR2 sequences are MDHEN and SYDVKM. V lost 3 bases, J lost 2 bases, and 2 bases stayed unmatched. CDR3 length equals 14 residues. DNA for the CDR3: TGTGCCAGCAGTTTGACTAGCGGCACCTACGAGCAGTACTTC. It specifies CASSLTSGTYEQYF.

The chain links TRBV10-3 to TRBJ1-1; 10 positions agree with TRBD1. CDR3 length: 14 residues. The junction had 4 bases not matched to a gene; V was cut back by 4 bases and J by 5 bases. Germline CDR1 reads ENHRY; CDR2 reads SYGVKD. The CDR3 sequence is CAISGDRGGTEAFF. The CDR3 DNA is TGTGCCATCAGTGGGGACAGGGGAGGGACTGAAGCTTTCTTT.

The chain couples TRBV5-4 to TRBJ1-5; TRBD1 might be the D (6 bases). The CDR3 has 16 residues. Looked up from germline, CDR1 is SGHNT and CDR2 is YYREEE (reference sequence). Trimming left V 2 bases short and J 3 bases short, with 15 bases between. CDR3: CASSFGPGETNQPQHF. In DNA form, the CDR3 reads TGTGCCAGCAGCTTTGGGCCAGGGGAGACCAATCAGCCCCAGCATTTT.

The CDR3 protein is CAISESGDNEQFF. CDR3 bases: TGTGCCATCAGTGAGTCAGGAGACAATGAGCAGTTCTTC. The chain has TRBV10-3 and TRBJ2-1, with D unresolved. V gave up 0 bases and J gave up 5 bases, with 5 bases separating them. The CDR3 loop spans 13 amino acids. Germline lookup yields CDR1 ENHRY and CDR2 SYGVKD.

The rearrangement uses TRBV2 and TRBJ2-1; no firm D call. The CDR3 loop spans 12 amino acids. Germline CDR1 SNHLY, CDR2 FYNNEI. V lost 2 bases, J lost 5 bases, and 4 bases lay in between. Written as DNA, the CDR3 is TGTGCCAGCAGTGAACTTAACAATGAGCAGTTCTTC. Amino acid sequence: CASSELNNEQFF.

Written as DNA, the CDR3 is TGTGCCTGGGAAACCACGACAGGGAGCTATGGCTACACCTTC. This gives the protein CAWETTTGSYGYTF. This chain joins TRBV30 and TRBJ1-2, with 7 bases lining up with TRBD1. The V and J ends lost 5 bases and 4 bases, in that order; junction bases with no gene match: 10. Germline lookup yields CDR1 GTSNPN and CDR2 SVGIG (reference sequence). CDR3 length equals 14 residues.

The chain carries TRBV28 and TRBJ1-2, with D perhaps TRBD1 (5 bases). Trimming pared 2 bases from V and 3 bases from J, leaving 13 bases between. In germline, CDR1 is MDHEN, CDR2 SYDVKM. CDR3 length: 15 amino acids. The CDR3 region has the DNA TGTGCCAGCAGTTTAACGGACACCGGAGACTATGGCTACACCTTC. Its translation is CASSLTDTGDYGYTF.

The chain employs TRBV11-1 and TRBJ1-1, with D perhaps TRBD1 (5 bases). The CDR3 has 14 amino acids. Germline CDR1 is SGHAT and CDR2 is FQDESV (reference sequence). Trimming left V 4 bases short and J 3 bases short, with 12 bases between. The CDR3, as DNA: TGTGCCAGCAGCTCTAGGGGCTTGGACACTGAAGCTTTCTTT. It yields the protein CASSSRGLDTEAFF. Complete variable domain (other parts from reference TRBV11-1 and TRBJ1-1): EAEVAQSPRYKITEKSQAVAFWCDPISGHATLYWYRQILGQGPELLVQFQDESVVDDSQLPKDRFSAERLKGVDSTLKIQPAELGDSAMYLCASSSRGLDTEAFFGQGTRLTVV.

This chain joins TRBV28 and TRBJ1-1, with 8 bases that match TRBD1. J lost 1 base, V lost 3 bases, and 7 bases had no gene match. The length of the CDR3 is 16 residues. The germline V gene encodes CDR1 MDHEN and CDR2 SYDVKM. This CDR3 reads CASSLAGTGRNTEAFF. Written as DNA, the CDR3 is TGTGCCAGCAGTTTGGCGGGGACAGGTAGGAACACTGAAGCTTTCTTT.